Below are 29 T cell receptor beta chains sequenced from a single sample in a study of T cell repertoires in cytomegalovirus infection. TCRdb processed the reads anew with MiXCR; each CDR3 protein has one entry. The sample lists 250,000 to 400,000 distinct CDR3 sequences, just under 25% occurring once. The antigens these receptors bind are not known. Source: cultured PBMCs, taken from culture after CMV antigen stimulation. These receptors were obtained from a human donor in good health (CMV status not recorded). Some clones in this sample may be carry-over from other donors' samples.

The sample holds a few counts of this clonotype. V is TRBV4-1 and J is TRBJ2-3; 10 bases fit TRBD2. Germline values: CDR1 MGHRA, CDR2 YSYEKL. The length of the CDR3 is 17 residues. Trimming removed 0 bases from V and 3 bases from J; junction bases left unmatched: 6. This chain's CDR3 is CASSQEPLAGDTDTQYF. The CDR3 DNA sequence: TGCGCCAGCAGCCAAGAACCCCTAGCGGGAGATACAGATACGCAGTATTTT.

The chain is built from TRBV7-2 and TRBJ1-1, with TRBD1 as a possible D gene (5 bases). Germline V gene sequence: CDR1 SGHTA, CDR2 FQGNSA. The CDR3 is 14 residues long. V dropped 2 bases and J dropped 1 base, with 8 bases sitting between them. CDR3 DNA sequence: TGTGCCAGCAGCTTATACAGGCCGAACACTGAAGCTTTCTTT. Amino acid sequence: CASSLYRPNTEAFF.

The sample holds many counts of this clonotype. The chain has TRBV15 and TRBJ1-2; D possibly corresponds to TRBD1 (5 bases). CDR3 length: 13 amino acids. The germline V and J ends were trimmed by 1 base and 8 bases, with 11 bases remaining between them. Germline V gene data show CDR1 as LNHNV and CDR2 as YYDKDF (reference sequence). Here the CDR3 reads CATSRGEGLGYTF. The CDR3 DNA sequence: TGTGCCACCAGCAGAGGGGAGGGGCTGGGCTACACCTTC.

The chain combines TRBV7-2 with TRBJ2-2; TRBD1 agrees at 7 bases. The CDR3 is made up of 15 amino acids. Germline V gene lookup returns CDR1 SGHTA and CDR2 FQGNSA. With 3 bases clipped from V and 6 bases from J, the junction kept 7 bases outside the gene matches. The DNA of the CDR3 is TGTGCCAGCAGCTTTGACAGGGCGGCGGCCGGGGAGCTGTTTTTT. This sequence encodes CASSFDRAAAGELFF.

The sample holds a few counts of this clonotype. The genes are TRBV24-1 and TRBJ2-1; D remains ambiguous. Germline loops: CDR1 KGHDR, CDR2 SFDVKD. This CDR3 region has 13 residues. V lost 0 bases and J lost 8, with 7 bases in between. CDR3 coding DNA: TGTGCCACCAGTGATTTGGGGCAAGATGAGCAGTTCTTC. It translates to CATSDLGQDEQFF.

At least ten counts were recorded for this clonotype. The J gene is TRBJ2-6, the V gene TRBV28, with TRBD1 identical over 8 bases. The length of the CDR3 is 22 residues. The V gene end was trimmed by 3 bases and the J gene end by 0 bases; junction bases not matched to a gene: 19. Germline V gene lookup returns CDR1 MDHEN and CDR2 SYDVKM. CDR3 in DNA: TGTGCCAGCAGTTTCGCGAAACCGACAGGGGCCAACCAGATCTCTGGGGCCAACGTCCTGACTTTC. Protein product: CASSFAKPTGANQISGANVLTF.

CDR3 nucleotides: TGTGCCAGCACCGACGCCATCGGGGCCCGCAATGAGCAGTTCTTC. It specifies CASTDAIGARNEQFF. The chain recombines TRBV6-1 with TRBJ2-1, with D perhaps being TRBD1 or TRBD2 (5 bases each). With 7 bases removed from V and 6 bases from J, the gap between germline ends came to 19 bases. Germline assignment: CDR1 MNHNS and CDR2 SASEGT. The CDR3 sequence is 15 residues long.

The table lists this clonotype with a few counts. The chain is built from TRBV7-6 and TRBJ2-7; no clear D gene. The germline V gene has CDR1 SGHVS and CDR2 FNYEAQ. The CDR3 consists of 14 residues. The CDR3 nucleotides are TGTGCCAGCAGCTTACTTGGCGGAAACTACGCGCAGTACGTC. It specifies CASSLLGGNYAQYV.

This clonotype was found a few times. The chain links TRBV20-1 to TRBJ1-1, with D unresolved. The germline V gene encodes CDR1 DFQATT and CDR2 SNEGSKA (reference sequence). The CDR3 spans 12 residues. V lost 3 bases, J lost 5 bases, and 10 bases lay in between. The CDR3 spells CSARGIPTEAFF. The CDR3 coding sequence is TGCAGTGCTAGGGGGATCCCTACTGAAGCTTTCTTT.

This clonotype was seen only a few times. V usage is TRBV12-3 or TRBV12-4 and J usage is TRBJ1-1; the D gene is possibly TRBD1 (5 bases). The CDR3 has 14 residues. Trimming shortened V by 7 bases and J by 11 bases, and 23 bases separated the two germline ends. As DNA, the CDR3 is TGTGCCAGCACCACCCAACCTCCCGGGACGCGGGCTTTCTTT. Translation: CASTTQPPGTRAFF.

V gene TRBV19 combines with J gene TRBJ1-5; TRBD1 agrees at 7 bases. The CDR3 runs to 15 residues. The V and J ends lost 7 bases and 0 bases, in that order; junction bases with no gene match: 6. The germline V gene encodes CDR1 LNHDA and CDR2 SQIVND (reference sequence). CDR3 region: CASTFDRASNQPQHF. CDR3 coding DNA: TGTGCCAGTACCTTCGACAGGGCTAGCAATCAGCCCCAGCATTTT.

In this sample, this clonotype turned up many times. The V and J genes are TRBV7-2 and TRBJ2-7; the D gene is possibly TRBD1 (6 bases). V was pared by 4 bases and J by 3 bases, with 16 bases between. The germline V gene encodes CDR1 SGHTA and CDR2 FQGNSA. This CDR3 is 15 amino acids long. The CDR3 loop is CASSSYRVVDYEQYF. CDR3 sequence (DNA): TGTGCCAGCAGCTCGTACAGGGTGGTCGACTACGAGCAGTACTTC.

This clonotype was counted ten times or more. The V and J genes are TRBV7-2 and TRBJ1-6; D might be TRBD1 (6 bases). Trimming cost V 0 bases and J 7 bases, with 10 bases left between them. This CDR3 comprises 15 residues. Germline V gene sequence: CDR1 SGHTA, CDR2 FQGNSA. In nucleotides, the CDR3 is TGTGCCAGCAGCTTAGCGGGACAACCCAATTCACCCCTCCACTTT. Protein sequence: CASSLAGQPNSPLHF.

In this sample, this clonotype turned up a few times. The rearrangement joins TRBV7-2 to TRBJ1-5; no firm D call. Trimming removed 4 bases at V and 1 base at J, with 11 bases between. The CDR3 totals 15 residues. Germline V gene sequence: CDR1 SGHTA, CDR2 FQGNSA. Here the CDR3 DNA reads TGTGCCAGCAGCTACCAAGACATAAGCAATCAGCCCCAGCATTTT. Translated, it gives CASSYQDISNQPQHF. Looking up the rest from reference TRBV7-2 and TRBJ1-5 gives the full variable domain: GAGVSQSPSNKVTEKGKDVELRCDPISGHTALYWYRQSLGQGLEFLIYFQGNSAPDKSGLPSDRFSAERTGGSVSTLTIQRTQQEDSAVYLCASSYQDISNQPQHFGDGTRLSIL.

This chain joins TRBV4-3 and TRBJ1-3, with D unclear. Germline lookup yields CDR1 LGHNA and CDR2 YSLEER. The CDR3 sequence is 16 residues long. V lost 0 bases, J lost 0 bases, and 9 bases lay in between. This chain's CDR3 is CASSQDRYRSGNTIYF. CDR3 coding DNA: TGCGCCAGCAGCCAAGATCGGTATCGCTCTGGAAACACCATATATTTT.

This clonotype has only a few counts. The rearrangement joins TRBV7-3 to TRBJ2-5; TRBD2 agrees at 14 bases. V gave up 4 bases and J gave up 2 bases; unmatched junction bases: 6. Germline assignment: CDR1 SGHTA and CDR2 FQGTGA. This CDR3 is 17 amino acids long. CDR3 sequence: CASSSGLAGVGQETQYF. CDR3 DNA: TGTGCCAGCAGCTCGGGACTAGCGGGAGTAGGGCAAGAGACCCAGTACTTC.

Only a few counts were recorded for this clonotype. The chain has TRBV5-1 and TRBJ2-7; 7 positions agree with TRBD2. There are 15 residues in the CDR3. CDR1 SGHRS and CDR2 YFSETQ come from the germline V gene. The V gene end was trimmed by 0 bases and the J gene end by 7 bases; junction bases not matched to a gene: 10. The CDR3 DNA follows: TGCGCCAGCAGCTTGGGAGGGAGGGCCTTTGGAGAGCAGTACTTC. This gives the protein CASSLGGRAFGEQYF.

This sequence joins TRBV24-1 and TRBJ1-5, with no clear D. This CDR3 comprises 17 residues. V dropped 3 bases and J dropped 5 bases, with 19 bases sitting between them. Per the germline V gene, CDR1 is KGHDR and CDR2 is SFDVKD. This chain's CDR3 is CATSDRRAPPWDQPQHF. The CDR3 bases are TGTGCCACCAGTGATCGACGGGCGCCCCCTTGGGATCAGCCCCAGCATTTT.

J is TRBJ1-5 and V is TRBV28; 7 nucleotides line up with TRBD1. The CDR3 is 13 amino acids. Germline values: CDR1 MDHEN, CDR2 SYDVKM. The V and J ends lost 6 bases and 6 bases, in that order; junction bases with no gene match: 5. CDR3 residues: CASRQGVSQPQHF. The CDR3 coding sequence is TGTGCCAGCAGGCAGGGGGTGAGTCAGCCCCAGCATTTT. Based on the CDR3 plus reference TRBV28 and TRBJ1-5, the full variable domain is DVKVTQSSRYLVKRTGEKVFLECVQDMDHENMFWYRQDPGLGLRLIYFSYDVKMKEKGDIPEGYSVSREKKERFSLILESASTNQTSMYLCASRQGVSQPQHFGDGTRLSIL.

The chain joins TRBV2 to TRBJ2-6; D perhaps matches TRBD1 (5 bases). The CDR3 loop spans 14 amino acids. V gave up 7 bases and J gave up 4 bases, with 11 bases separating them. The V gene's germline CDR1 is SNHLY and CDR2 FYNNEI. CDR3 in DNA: TGTGCCAGCAAGGGGTTATCGGGGGCCAACGTCCTGACTTTC. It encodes CASKGLSGANVLTF.

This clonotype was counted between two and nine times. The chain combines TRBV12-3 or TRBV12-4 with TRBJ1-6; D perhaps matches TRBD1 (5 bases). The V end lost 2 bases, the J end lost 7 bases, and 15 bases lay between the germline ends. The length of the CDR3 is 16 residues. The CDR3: CASSLRSRRTNSPLHF. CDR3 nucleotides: TGTGCCAGCAGTTTAAGGTCAAGGCGGACAAATTCACCCCTCCACTTT.

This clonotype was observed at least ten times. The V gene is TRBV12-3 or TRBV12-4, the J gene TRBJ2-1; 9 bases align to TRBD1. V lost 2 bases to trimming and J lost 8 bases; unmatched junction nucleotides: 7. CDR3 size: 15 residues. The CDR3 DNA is TGTGCCAGCAGTTTACCGGGACAGGGTTACGATGAGCAGTTCTTC. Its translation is CASSLPGQGYDEQFF.

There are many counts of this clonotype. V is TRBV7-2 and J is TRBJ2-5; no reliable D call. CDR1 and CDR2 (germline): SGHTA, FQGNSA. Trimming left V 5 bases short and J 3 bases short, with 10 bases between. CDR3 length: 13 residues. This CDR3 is CASSQIREETQYF. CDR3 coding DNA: TGTGCCAGCAGCCAAATTAGGGAAGAGACCCAGTACTTC.

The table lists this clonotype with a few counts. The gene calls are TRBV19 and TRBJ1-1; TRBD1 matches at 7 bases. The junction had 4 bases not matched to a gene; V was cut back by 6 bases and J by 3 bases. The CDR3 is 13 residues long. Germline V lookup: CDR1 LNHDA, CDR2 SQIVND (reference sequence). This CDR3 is CASRQGTDTEAFF. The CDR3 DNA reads TGTGCCAGTAGACAGGGGACCGACACTGAAGCTTTCTTT.

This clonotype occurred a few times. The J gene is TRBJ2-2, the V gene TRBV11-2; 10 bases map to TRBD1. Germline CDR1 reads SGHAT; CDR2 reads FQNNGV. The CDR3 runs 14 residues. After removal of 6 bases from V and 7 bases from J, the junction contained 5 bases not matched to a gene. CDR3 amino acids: CASRWDRGGGELFF. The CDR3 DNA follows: TGTGCCAGCAGATGGGACAGGGGAGGCGGGGAGCTGTTTTTT.

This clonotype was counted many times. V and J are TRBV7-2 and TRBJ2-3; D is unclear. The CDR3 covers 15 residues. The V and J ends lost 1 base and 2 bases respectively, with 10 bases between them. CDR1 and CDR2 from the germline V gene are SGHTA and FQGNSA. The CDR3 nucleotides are TGTGCCAGCAGCTTAGATCTGCATGTCACAGATACGCAGTATTTT. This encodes CASSLDLHVTDTQYF. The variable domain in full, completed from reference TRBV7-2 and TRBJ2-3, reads GAGVSQSPSNKVTEKGKDVELRCDPISGHTALYWYRQSLGQGLEFLIYFQGNSAPDKSGLPSDRFSAERTGGSVSTLTIQRTQQEDSAVYLCASSLDLHVTDTQYFGPGTRLTVL.

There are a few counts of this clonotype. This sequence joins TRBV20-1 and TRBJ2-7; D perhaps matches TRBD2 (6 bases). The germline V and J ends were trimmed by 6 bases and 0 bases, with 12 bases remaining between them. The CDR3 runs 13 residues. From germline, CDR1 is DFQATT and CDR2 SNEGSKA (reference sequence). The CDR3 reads CSAIPSDSYEQYF. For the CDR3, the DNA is TGCAGTGCAATCCCTAGCGACTCCTACGAGCAGTACTTC.

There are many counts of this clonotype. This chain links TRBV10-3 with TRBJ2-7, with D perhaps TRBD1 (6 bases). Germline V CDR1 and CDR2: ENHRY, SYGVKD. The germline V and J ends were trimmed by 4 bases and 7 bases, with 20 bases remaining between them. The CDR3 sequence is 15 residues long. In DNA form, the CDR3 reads TGTGCCATCAGTGTATCGGGTTCTCGAGGGGGTGAGCAGTACTTC. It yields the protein CAISVSGSRGGEQYF.

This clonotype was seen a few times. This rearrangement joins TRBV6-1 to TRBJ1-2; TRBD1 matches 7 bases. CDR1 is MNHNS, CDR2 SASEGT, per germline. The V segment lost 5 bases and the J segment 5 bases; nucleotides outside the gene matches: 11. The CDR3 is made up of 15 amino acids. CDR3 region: CASSRDSWNPYGYTF. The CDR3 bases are TGTGCCAGCAGTCGGGACAGCTGGAATCCTTATGGCTACACCTTC.